These 3 T cell receptor beta chains were sequenced from one sample in a study of T-cell memory formation after mild COVID-19. MiXCR was run by TCRdb on the 5' RACE reads, yielding one entry per CDR3 protein. The profile shows hundreds of thousands of distinct CDR3 sequences, around 20% of them singletons. The specimen was PBMCs or a T cell subset sorted from them (not recorded which). The receptors derive from an adult woman who had mild COVID-19 (a few samples of this study predate the infection). Cell type and time point are not known.

The rearrangement joins TRBV27 to TRBJ1-1; TRBD1 might be the D (5 bases). The V end was cut by 5 bases, the J end by 8 bases, with 15 bases between. Germline V lookup: CDR1 MNHEY, CDR2 SMNVEV (reference sequence). The CDR3 spans 13 residues. The CDR3 spells CASSPPDRSEAFF. The CDR3 bases are TGTGCCAGCAGTCCCCCAGACAGATCCGAAGCTTTCTTT.

In its sample, this clonotype was seen a few times. The CDR3 DNA follows: TGCAGTGCCACAGCGCCTAACTATGGCTACACCTTC. It encodes CSATAPNYGYTF. The chain couples TRBV20-1 to TRBJ1-2; D call uncertain. The CDR3 sequence is 12 residues long. Deletions cut 6 bases from V and 0 bases from J, with 8 bases between. Germline V CDR1 and CDR2: DFQATT, SNEGSKA (reference sequence).

This sequence joins TRBV7-9 and TRBJ1-1, with D maybe TRBD1 (5 bases). V lost 4 bases to trimming and J lost 5 bases, with 11 bases between them. Germline CDR1 is SEHNR and CDR2 is FQNEAQ (reference sequence). This CDR3 comprises 13 residues. The CDR3 is CASSSLGGTEAFF. CDR3 DNA: TGTGCCAGCAGCTCCCTTGGGGGAACTGAAGCTTTCTTT.